The 26 T cell receptor beta chains below all came from one sample that was sequenced in a study of cytotoxic CD8 clonotypes in ibrutinib-treated CLL. Some clones are missing from TCRdb's copy, which holds only in-frame ones; the method was immunoSEQ multiplex PCR. The sample has 140,000 or so clones, about 79% seen once. Sequenced material: PBMCs, taken after 12 months of ibrutinib treatment. The receptors were sampled from a human donor with chronic lymphocytic leukemia.

Only a few counts were recorded for this clone. J is TRBJ1-5 and V is TRBV28; no clear D. The V gene lost 3 bases and the J gene lost 5 bases, with 11 bases spanning the gap. This CDR3 comprises 14 residues. Germline CDR1 is MDHEN and CDR2 is SYDVKM. The CDR3 DNA follows: TGTGCCAGCAGTTTGGTTTCTCATGATCAGCCCCAGCATTTT. It yields the protein CASSLVSHDQPQHF.

This chain connects TRBV28 to TRBJ2-1; 8 bases line up with TRBD2. After removal of 6 bases from V and 3 bases from J, the junction contained 10 bases not matched to a gene. Looked up from germline, CDR1 is MDHEN and CDR2 is SYDVKM. The CDR3 runs 16 residues. The chain's CDR3 is CASRLRLASSYNEQFF. The CDR3 nucleotides are TGTGCCAGCAGACTAAGACTAGCGTCTAGCTACAATGAGCAGTTCTTC. The full variable domain, with the rest looked up from reference TRBV28 and TRBJ2-1, is DVKVTQSSRYLVKRTGEKVFLECVQDMDHENMFWYRQDPGLGLRLIYFSYDVKMKEKGDIPEGYSVSREKKERFSLILESASTNQTSMYLCASRLRLASSYNEQFFGPGTRLTVL.

The CDR3 is CASSLIAGVDTQYF. The CDR3, as DNA: TGCGCCAGCAGCTTGATCGCGGGAGTGGATACGCAGTATTTT. The chain employs TRBV5-1 and TRBJ2-3, with 7 bases fitting TRBD2. Germline V CDR1 and CDR2: SGHRS, YFSETQ. J lost 6 bases, V lost 1 base, and 5 bases had no gene match. The CDR3 has 14 amino acids.

The chain is built from TRBV11-3 and TRBJ2-1; 7 bases align to TRBD2. This CDR3 contains 15 residues. V was clipped by 0 bases and J by 6 bases; unmatched bases: 5. The germline gives CDR1 SGHNT, CDR2 YENEEA. The CDR3 bases are TGTGCCAGCAGCTTAGATTCGGCTAGCGGCAATGAGCAGTTCTTC. Its protein product is CASSLDSASGNEQFF.

The sample holds one count of this clone. CDR3 region: CASSYSPRGWETQYF. The CDR3 DNA reads as TGTGCCAGCAGTTACTCCCCCAGGGGCTGGGAGACCCAGTACTTC. This chain joins TRBV6-6 and TRBJ2-5; weak D call: TRBD1 (6 bases). Germline V lookup: CDR1 MNHNY, CDR2 SVGAGI (reference sequence). CDR3 length: 15 amino acids. V lost 0 bases and J 5 bases, leaving 13 bases between the germline ends.

The chain carries TRBV7-2 and TRBJ1-4; D might be TRBD1 (5 bases). The V gene's germline CDR1 is SGHTA and CDR2 FQGNSA. Deletions cut 3 bases from V and 2 bases from J, with 7 bases between. The CDR3 extends over 14 amino acids. DNA for the CDR3: TGTGCCAGCAGCTTCGGGGGGACTAATGAAAAACTGTTTTTT. Protein sequence: CASSFGGTNEKLFF.

The rearrangement links TRBV7-2 to TRBJ2-2; D might be TRBD1 (6 bases). The CDR3 has 16 residues. Germline-derived CDR1 and CDR2 are SGHTA and FQGNSA. V was clipped by 6 bases and J by 4 bases, with 18 bases between them. The DNA of the CDR3 is TGTGCCAGCAGTTTGACAGGCCCGAGGGGCACCGGGGAGCTGTTTTTT. It is translated as CASSLTGPRGTGELFF.

The chain employs TRBV6-4 and TRBJ1-2; D unclear. V was trimmed by 2 bases and J by 8 bases, leaving 12 bases between them. The CDR3 runs 13 residues. The germline V gene encodes CDR1 MRHNA and CDR2 SNTAGT. The CDR3 DNA follows: TGTGCCAGCAGTGACCTCCGGCACTGGGGCTACACCTTC. As protein: CASSDLRHWGYTF.

The chain joins TRBV27 to TRBJ2-1; D perhaps matches TRBD2 (7 bases). The CDR3 totals 15 residues. The germline CDR1 and CDR2 sequences are MNHEY and SMNVEV (reference sequence). Trimming removed 3 bases from V and 4 bases from J, with 13 bases in between. The CDR3 region is CASSLGGLGYNEQFF. Here the CDR3 DNA reads TGTGCCAGCAGTTTGGGGGGGCTTGGGTACAATGAGCAGTTCTTC.

The sample holds one count of this clone. This chain links TRBV19 with TRBJ1-3; D is unclear. Trimming shortened V by 8 bases and J by 3 bases, and 2 bases separated the two germline ends. The CDR3 is 10 amino acids. From germline, CDR1 is LNHDA and CDR2 SQIVND (reference sequence). The CDR3 DNA is TGTGCCAGTCGTGGAAACACCATATATTTT. Amino acid sequence: CASRGNTIYF.

The chain carries TRBV11-2 and TRBJ1-1; 7 bases agree with TRBD1. Per the germline V gene, CDR1 is SGHAT and CDR2 is FQNNGV. The ends lost 5 bases at V and 4 bases at J; junction bases unmatched: 7. This CDR3 is 14 amino acids long. CDR3 in amino acids: CASSITGEGTEAFF. CDR3 coding DNA: TGTGCCAGCAGCATAACAGGGGAGGGCACTGAAGCTTTCTTT.

The CDR3 protein is CASSRTGTREKLFF. The CDR3 DNA follows: TGTGCCAGCAGCAGGACAGGGACTCGTGAAAAACTGTTTTTT. The chain is built from TRBV5-4 and TRBJ1-4, with 8 nucleotides matching TRBD1. J was trimmed by 7 bases and V by 4 bases; bases with no gene match: 6. Germline V gene lookup returns CDR1 SGHNT and CDR2 YYREEE (reference sequence). The CDR3 runs to 14 residues.

The chain has TRBV7-6 and TRBJ2-2, with TRBD1 identical over 12 bases. CDR1 SGHVS and CDR2 FNYEAQ come from the germline V gene. The trim removed 0 bases at V and 8 bases at J, leaving 7 bases unmatched. The CDR3 totals 17 residues. In DNA form, the CDR3 reads TGTGCCAGCAGCTTAGCGCCGGGACAGGGGGCTAGAGGGGAGCTGTTTTTT. Its protein is CASSLAPGQGARGELFF.

The chain combines TRBV6-5 with TRBJ2-7; 7 positions match TRBD2. Germline CDR1 and CDR2: MNHEY and SVGAGI. The trim removed 2 bases at V and 9 bases at J, leaving 10 bases unmatched. This CDR3 is built from 14 residues. The CDR3 bases are TGTGCCAGCAGTTACGTTGGCGGGAGAGGGGTGCAGTACTTC. As protein: CASSYVGGRGVQYF.

This chain joins TRBV10-3 and TRBJ2-7; TRBD2 matches 8 bases. Germline V gene sequence: CDR1 ENHRY, CDR2 SYGVKD. The CDR3 contains 16 residues. V dropped 3 bases and J dropped 4; count of bases not matched to a gene: 11. The CDR3 loop reads CAISEPGGVSSYEQYF. CDR3 nucleotide sequence: TGTGCCATCAGTGAACCCGGGGGGGTCTCTAGTTACGAGCAGTACTTC.

This rearrangement joins TRBV5-1 to TRBJ2-1, with D unclear. Germline assignment: CDR1 SGHRS and CDR2 YFSETQ. The ends were cut back, 0 bases at V and 0 bases at J, with 7 bases in the middle. The CDR3 has 15 residues. The CDR3 coding sequence is TGCGCCAGCAGCTTGGAAGGGATCTCCTACAATGAGCAGTTCTTC. Protein: CASSLEGISYNEQFF.

The chain has TRBV6-5 and TRBJ2-5; TRBD2 matches at 11 bases. The CDR3 length is 15 residues. Germline loops: CDR1 MNHEY, CDR2 SVGAGI. V trimming: 5 bases; J trimming: 4 bases; junction bases outside the gene matches: 6. The CDR3 protein is CASSISGRGIETQYF. As DNA, the CDR3 is TGTGCCAGCAGTATTAGCGGGAGGGGGATAGAGACCCAGTACTTC.

The gene calls are TRBV15 and TRBJ1-2; D remains unclear. The CDR3 covers 14 residues. Trimming removed 2 bases at V and 8 bases at J, with 15 bases between. Looked up from germline, CDR1 is LNHNV and CDR2 is YYDKDF (reference sequence). The CDR3 loop reads CATSRLRRARGYTF. CDR3 in DNA: TGTGCCACCAGCAGACTTCGACGGGCACGCGGCTACACCTTC.

This chain links TRBV9 with TRBJ2-3; 10 bases map to TRBD2. This CDR3 is 18 amino acids long. The trim removed 0 bases at V and 2 bases at J, leaving 9 bases unmatched. Germline V gives CDR1 SGDLS, CDR2 YYNGEE. CDR3 DNA: TGTGCCAGCAGCGTAGATCCTGGGCTAGCGGGGGTCACAGATACGCAGTATTTT. It specifies CASSVDPGLAGVTDTQYF. Supplemented by reference TRBV9 and TRBJ2-3, the full variable domain reads DSGVTQTPKHLITATGQRVTLRCSPRSGDLSVYWYQQSLDQGLQFLIQYYNGEERAKGNILERFSAQQFPDLHSELNLSSLELGDSALYFCASSVDPGLAGVTDTQYFGPGTRLTVL.

The rearrangement links TRBV7-8 to TRBJ2-7; TRBD1 aligns across 8 bases. The V segment lost 5 bases and the J segment 6 bases; nucleotides outside the gene matches: 15. CDR1 and CDR2 (germline): SGHVS, FQNEAQ. The CDR3 spans 16 residues. For the CDR3, the DNA is TGTGCCAGCAGCGTAGGCAGGGGGCCTTGGAGTCGCGAGCAGTACTTC. The encoded protein is CASSVGRGPWSREQYF.

This chain uses TRBV6-1 with TRBJ1-1; D is uncertain. V was clipped by 2 bases and J by 8 bases, with 6 bases between them. The CDR3 extends over 11 amino acids. The V gene's germline CDR1 is MNHNS and CDR2 SASEGT. CDR3 sequence: CASSERTEAFF. The CDR3 DNA reads as TGTGCCAGCAGTGAAAGAACAGAAGCTTTCTTT.

As regards this clone: The sample holds other DNA sequences that translate to the same CDR3. J is TRBJ1-5 and V is TRBV15, with 9 bases aligning to TRBD1. Trimming took 5 bases from V and 5 from J; bases not matched to a gene: 4. The germline CDR1 and CDR2 sequences are LNHNV and YYDKDF (reference sequence). The CDR3 sequence is 14 residues long. CDR3 in amino acids: CATSGGQGYQPQHF. CDR3 DNA: TGTGCCACCAGCGGGGGACAGGGCTATCAGCCCCAGCATTTT.

The gene calls are TRBV19 and TRBJ1-1; D ambiguous. With 5 bases removed from V and 7 bases from J, the gap between germline ends came to 14 bases. The CDR3 spans 13 residues. The germline CDR1 and CDR2 sequences are LNHDA and SQIVND (reference sequence). The CDR3 is CASSGLRGDEAFF. The DNA for the CDR3 is TGTGCCAGTAGTGGGTTACGGGGAGATGAAGCTTTCTTT.

Only a few counts were recorded for this clone. The chain carries TRBV19 and TRBJ2-1; no definite D call. This CDR3 comprises 15 residues. CDR1 and CDR2 (germline): LNHDA, SQIVND (reference sequence). V was shortened by 6 bases and J by 0 bases, with 12 bases between the two germline ends. The chain's CDR3 is CASSRNQISYNEQFF. The CDR3 DNA reads TGTGCCAGTAGCAGAAACCAGATCTCCTACAATGAGCAGTTCTTC. Supplemented by reference TRBV19 and TRBJ2-1, the full variable domain reads DGGITQSPKYLFRKEGQNVTLSCEQNLNHDAMYWYRQDPGQGLRLIYYSQIVNDFQKGDIAEGYSVSREKKESFPLTVTSAQKNPTAFYLCASSRNQISYNEQFFGPGTRLTVL.

The V gene is TRBV10-2, the J gene TRBJ2-3; 7 bases map to TRBD1. This CDR3 contains 17 residues. V lost 3 bases, J lost 3 bases, and 12 bases stayed unmatched. Germline CDR1 WSHSY, CDR2 SAAADI. CDR3 in DNA: TGCGCCAGCAGTGAAGGTCGTTACAGGGGCATTACAGATACGCAGTATTTT. Its translation: CASSEGRYRGITDTQYF.

This sequence joins TRBV27 and TRBJ2-5, with D tentatively TRBD2 (6 bases). Looked up from germline, CDR1 is MNHEY and CDR2 is SMNVEV (reference sequence). Deletions cut 1 base from V and 1 base from J, with 13 bases between. CDR3 size: 16 residues. The chain's CDR3 is CASSLLGGMVQETQYF. CDR3 in DNA: TGTGCCAGCAGTTTATTGGGCGGGATGGTCCAAGAGACCCAGTACTTC.